Shown below are 21 T cell receptor beta chains from a single sample sequenced in a study of blood T cell repertoires in COVID-19. Some clones are missing from TCRdb's copy, which holds only in-frame ones; the method was immunoSEQ multiplex PCR. The profile shows about 100,000 clones, more than 85% of them singletons. Sample: peripheral blood. These receptors all stem from a man aged 45-60 years with active COVID-19.

This clone has just one count. The CDR3 DNA sequence: TGTGCCAGCAGAAAGGACAGGGGTGAGACCCAGTACTTC. Residues: CASRKDRGETQYF. The V call is TRBV27, the J call TRBJ2-5; 9 nucleotides agree with TRBD1. V lost 6 bases to trimming and J lost 5 bases; unmatched junction nucleotides: 4. Germline V gene sequence: CDR1 MNHEY, CDR2 SMNVEV (reference sequence). The CDR3 sequence is 13 residues long.

V usage is TRBV29-1 and J usage is TRBJ1-2; tentatively, D is TRBD1 (6 bases). The CDR3 is 15 amino acids. Trimming left V 1 base short and J 8 bases short, with 20 bases between. Germline V gives CDR1 SQVTM, CDR2 ANQGSEA. CDR3 loop: CSVEGPRGEGGGYTF. CDR3 coding DNA: TGCAGCGTTGAAGGCCCCCGCGGGGAGGGGGGAGGCTACACCTTC.

The chain combines TRBV19 with TRBJ2-1, with 8 bases matching TRBD2. Germline loops: CDR1 LNHDA, CDR2 SQIVND (reference sequence). J gave up 5 bases and V 6 bases, and 9 bases lay outside the gene matches. The CDR3 is made up of 15 amino acids. The CDR3 loop is CASRQFAGGHNEQFF. CDR3 nucleotide sequence: TGTGCCAGTAGGCAGTTTGCGGGGGGACACAATGAGCAGTTCTTC.

The V call is TRBV6-7, the J call TRBJ2-2, with 15 bases that match TRBD2. TRBV6-7 falls under the ORF class, with uncertain function. There are 18 residues in the CDR3. The V and J ends lost 7 bases and 4 bases, in that order; junction bases with no gene match: 10. As DNA, the CDR3 is TGTGCCAGCACAACCGGACTAGCGGGGGGGCCCGGCACCGGGGAGCTGTTTTTT. Translated: CASTTGLAGGPGTGELFF.

This chain connects TRBV19 to TRBJ2-5; no reliable D call. Germline-derived CDR1 and CDR2 are LNHDA and SQIVND (reference sequence). The V gene lost 3 bases and the J gene lost 7 bases, with 15 bases spanning the gap. The CDR3 contains 14 residues. CDR3 loop: CASSIKSSSATQYF. The CDR3 DNA is TGTGCCAGTAGTATCAAGAGCTCTAGTGCGACCCAGTACTTC.

CDR3 in amino acids: CASSGEVGKNSYNEQFF. The CDR3, as DNA: TGTGCCAGCAGTGGGGAGGTTGGGAAAAATTCCTACAATGAGCAGTTCTTC. J is TRBJ2-1 and V is TRBV6-1, with TRBD2 as a possible D gene (6 bases). Trimming removed 4 bases at V and 1 base at J, with 17 bases between. The CDR3 length is 17 residues. Germline lookup yields CDR1 MNHNS and CDR2 SASEGT.

This clone was observed once. Distinct nucleotide sequences in the sample also encode this CDR3. The V call is TRBV5-4, the J call TRBJ1-4, with D possibly TRBD1 on 5 matching bases. Germline values: CDR1 SGHNT, CDR2 YYREEE (reference sequence). This CDR3 comprises 15 residues. V was clipped by 0 bases and J by 4 bases, with 10 bases between them. Here the CDR3 reads CASSLGQGGNEKLFF. The CDR3 DNA sequence: TGTGCCAGCAGCTTGGGTCAGGGCGGTAATGAAAAACTGTTTTTT.

The chain is built from TRBV4-1 and TRBJ2-1; TRBD2 might be the D (6 bases). The CDR3 runs to 16 residues. Germline V CDR1 and CDR2: MGHRA, YSYEKL. With 0 bases removed from V and 2 bases from J, the gap between germline ends came to 11 bases. For the CDR3, the DNA is TGCGCCAGCAGCCAAGATCAGGGAGGCACCTACAATGAGCAGTTCTTC. It translates to CASSQDQGGTYNEQFF.

The chain joins TRBV11-3 to TRBJ1-3; D is unresolved. Trimming left V 1 base short and J 0 bases short, with 7 bases between. The CDR3 length is 15 residues. CDR1 is SGHNT, CDR2 YENEEA, per germline. The CDR3 spells CASSLVYGSGNTIYF. The CDR3 DNA is TGTGCCAGCAGCTTAGTGTACGGCTCTGGAAACACCATATATTTT.

This rearrangement joins TRBV10-3 to TRBJ1-3; 7 positions match TRBD1. Germline CDR1 ENHRY, CDR2 SYGVKD. J was trimmed by 4 bases and V by 6 bases; bases with no gene match: 6. The length of the CDR3 is 14 residues. The CDR3: CAIRGTAEGNTIYF. In DNA, the CDR3 is TGTGCCATCAGAGGGACAGCCGAGGGAAACACCATATATTTT.

The DNA for the CDR3 is TGTGCCACCAGTGACGGGACAGGGGGAAACATTCAGTACTTC. Translating it yields CATSDGTGGNIQYF. The gene calls are TRBV24-1 and TRBJ2-4; 11 bases are shared with TRBD1. The germline V gene encodes CDR1 KGHDR and CDR2 SFDVKD. The CDR3 covers 14 residues. Germline trimming cut 4 bases from V and 6 bases from J; bases unmatched to any gene: 1.

This clone showed up just once. This chain uses TRBV6-1 with TRBJ2-7; 7 bases agree with TRBD2. This CDR3 has 15 amino acids. Germline V lookup: CDR1 MNHNS, CDR2 SASEGT. The J segment lost 7 bases and the V segment lost 3 bases, leaving 12 bases of the junction unmatched. In nucleotides, the CDR3 is TGTGCCAGCAGTGACCCGGGGACTAATTTATTTGAGCAGTACTTC. Translating it yields CASSDPGTNLFEQYF.

This chain links TRBV7-2 with TRBJ2-2; D uncertain. CDR1 is SGHTA, CDR2 FQGNSA, per germline. This CDR3 region has 12 residues. V was pared by 6 bases and J by 4 bases, with 6 bases between. The CDR3, as DNA: TGTGCCAGCAGGGAGAGCACCGGGGAGCTGTTTTTT. Protein sequence: CASRESTGELFF.

The V and J genes are TRBV5-1 and TRBJ2-1, with a tentative D call TRBD2 (7 bases). Germline CDR1 and CDR2: SGHRS and YFSETQ. The CDR3 has 16 residues. V was shortened by 2 bases and J by 0 bases, with 12 bases between the two germline ends. The CDR3 coding sequence is TGCGCCAGCAGCTTTGGGGGCGGGAGCTCCTACAATGAGCAGTTCTTC. Translating gives CASSFGGGSSYNEQFF.

V and J are TRBV5-1 and TRBJ2-1, with TRBD2 identical over 13 bases. The CDR3 loop spans 17 amino acids. V was clipped by 0 bases and J by 10 bases; unmatched bases: 10. Germline V CDR1 and CDR2: SGHRS, YFSETQ. The DNA of the CDR3 is TGCGCCAGCAGCTTGGGGGCGGGACTAGCGGGGACATCGGAGCAGTTCTTC. Amino acids: CASSLGAGLAGTSEQFF.

This clone was picked up one time. This chain connects TRBV2 to TRBJ2-1; tentative D call: TRBD1 (6 bases). Trimming took 7 bases from V and 8 from J, leaving 15 bases between them. The CDR3 covers 13 residues. Germline V gene lookup returns CDR1 SNHLY and CDR2 FYNNEI. Written as DNA, the CDR3 is TGTGCCAGCAAAAGGGGGAGTAAGGATGAGCAGTTCTTC. It translates to CASKRGSKDEQFF. The full variable domain, rest sourced from reference TRBV2 and TRBJ2-1, is EPEVTQTPSHQVTQMGQEVILRCVPISNHLYFYWYRQILGQKVEFLVSFYNNEISEKSEIFDDQFSVERPDGSNFTLKIRSTKLEDSAMYFCASKRGSKDEQFFGPGTRLTVL.

This chain connects TRBV7-9 to TRBJ2-1, with D perhaps matching TRBD2 (6 bases). The V end was cut by 2 bases, the J end by 13 bases, with 21 bases between. Germline V CDR1 and CDR2: SEHNR, FQNEAQ (reference sequence). The CDR3 totals 15 residues. The CDR3 nucleotides read TGTGCCAGCAGCTTAAGTAGCGGCCTTGTGGGAGGACAGTTCTTC. Translating gives CASSLSSGLVGGQFF.

J is TRBJ1-5 and V is TRBV15; D gene ambiguous. Trimming cost V 0 bases and J 3 bases, with 9 bases left between them. In germline, CDR1 is LNHNV, CDR2 YYDKDF (reference sequence). The CDR3 contains 15 residues. CDR3 sequence reads: CATSRDDSVNQPQHF. The DNA for the CDR3 is TGTGCCACCAGCAGAGATGACTCCGTCAATCAGCCCCAGCATTTT.

The chain joins TRBV24-1 to TRBJ2-1; 8 bases align to TRBD2. CDR1 is KGHDR and CDR2 is SFDVKD in the germline V gene. The CDR3 has 15 residues. V gave up 2 bases and J gave up 4 bases; unmatched junction bases: 3. CDR3 coding DNA: TGTGCCACCAGTGATTGGAGCGGGGGTTACAATGAGCAGTTCTTC. Protein product: CATSDWSGGYNEQFF.

This chain uses TRBV19 with TRBJ2-1; a possible D gene is TRBD2 (5 bases). V was clipped by 7 bases and J by 7 bases, with 14 bases between them. The CDR3 is 13 amino acids. The germline gives CDR1 LNHDA, CDR2 SQIVND (reference sequence). The CDR3: CASNPLPGNEQFF. The CDR3 DNA is TGTGCCAGTAATCCGCTACCGGGGAATGAGCAGTTCTTC.

This chain links TRBV6-5 with TRBJ2-1, with a possible D match to TRBD1 (5 bases). Germline assignment: CDR1 MNHEY and CDR2 SVGAGI. Trimming cost V 1 base and J 6 bases, with 16 bases left between them. This CDR3 has 16 amino acids. As DNA, the CDR3 is TGTGCCAGCAGTTACTTACAGGATAGTAGCCTCAATGAGCAGTTCTTC. Amino acid sequence: CASSYLQDSSLNEQFF.